Shown below are 12 T cell receptor beta chains from a single sample sequenced in a study of cytomegalovirus exposure and HLA in healthy donors. PCR involved 60 Vbeta and 13 Jbeta primers. TCRdb's table, derived via immunoSEQ multiplex PCR, lists solely in-frame clones and lacks some. The sample comprises approximately 110,000 clones, 81% of which are singletons, and less than 2.5% rests with the top ten. The sequenced material came from PBMCs. Receptors originate from a woman aged 25 to 39 in good health and CMV-seronegative.

This CDR3 reads CASSQAAGRAGSRGEQFF. The DNA for the CDR3 is TGCGCCAGCAGCCAAGCCGCTGGGAGGGCAGGGTCACGCGGTGAGCAGTTCTTC. The chain couples TRBV4-1 to TRBJ2-1, with 7 positions matching TRBD2. Trimming took 1 base from V and 9 from J; bases not matched to a gene: 18. Germline V lookup: CDR1 MGHRA, CDR2 YSYEKL. CDR3 length: 18 amino acids.

The count of this clone is one. The chain links TRBV19 to TRBJ1-1; D uncertain. The germline V and J ends were trimmed by 3 bases and 1 base, with 12 bases remaining between them. Per germline, CDR1 LNHDA and CDR2 SQIVND (reference sequence). The CDR3 is made up of 15 amino acids. DNA for the CDR3: TGTGCCAGTAGTATCTCCGGGATCTCGAACACTGAAGCTTTCTTT. This translates into CASSISGISNTEAFF.

The chain is built from TRBV2 and TRBJ2-5, with 12 bases matching TRBD2. The CDR3 has 15 amino acids. The trim removed 8 bases at V and 5 bases at J, leaving 9 bases unmatched. CDR1 and CDR2 (germline): SNHLY, FYNNEI. CDR3 residues: CASAWTSGIGETQYF. CDR3 DNA: TGTGCCAGCGCGTGGACTAGCGGGATAGGGGAGACCCAGTACTTC. The complete variable domain, with remaining parts taken from reference TRBV2 and TRBJ2-5, reads EPEVTQTPSHQVTQMGQEVILRCVPISNHLYFYWYRQILGQKVEFLVSFYNNEISEKSEIFDDQFSVERPDGSNFTLKIRSTKLEDSAMYFCASAWTSGIGETQYFGPGTRLLVL.

The chain has TRBV28 and TRBJ2-3, with a tentative D call TRBD2 (5 bases). Germline CDR1 reads MDHEN; CDR2 reads SYDVKM. With 7 bases removed from V and 2 bases from J, the gap between germline ends came to 16 bases. This CDR3 is built from 15 residues. CDR3 amino acids: CASTPLGYNTDTQYF. The CDR3 DNA reads as TGTGCCAGCACCCCACTAGGGTATAACACAGATACGCAGTATTTT.

The chain has TRBV28 and TRBJ1-5; D call uncertain. The ends were cut back, 5 bases at V and 0 bases at J, with 8 bases in the middle. The CDR3 contains 14 residues. In germline, CDR1 is MDHEN, CDR2 SYDVKM. The CDR3 loop reads CASSPQVSNQPQHF. The CDR3 DNA sequence: TGTGCCAGCAGTCCCCAGGTTAGCAATCAGCCCCAGCATTTT.

The CDR3 reads CAVNGGPYEQYF. The CDR3 DNA is TGTGCCGTAAACGGGGGGCCCTACGAGCAGTACTTC. This sequence joins TRBV10-3 and TRBJ2-7; perhaps TRBD2 as D (7 bases). The V end was cut by 11 bases, the J end by 2 bases, with 13 bases between. The CDR3 extends over 12 amino acids. Germline lookup yields CDR1 ENHRY and CDR2 SYGVKD.

This chain uses TRBV28 with TRBJ1-5; a weak D match, TRBD1 (5 bases). The CDR3 spans 13 residues. Germline-derived CDR1 and CDR2 are MDHEN and SYDVKM. The ends were cut back, 6 bases at V and 4 bases at J, with 10 bases in the middle. CDR3 loop: CASRTGGNQPQHF. CDR3 bases: TGTGCCAGCAGGACGGGGGGAAATCAGCCCCAGCATTTT.

This clone was seen more than once but under ten times. The V gene is TRBV28, the J gene TRBJ1-2; the D gene is possibly TRBD1 (5 bases). The germline V and J ends were trimmed by 4 bases and 8 bases, with 11 bases remaining between them. Germline CDR1 MDHEN, CDR2 SYDVKM. The CDR3 is 12 residues long. As DNA, the CDR3 is TGTGCCAGCAGTTCGCAGGGTGAGGGCTACACCTTC. Its translation: CASSSQGEGYTF.

This clone was detected only a few times. This sequence joins TRBV19 and TRBJ2-1; TRBD2 might be the D (7 bases). CDR3 length equals 13 residues. The ends were cut back, 5 bases at V and 9 bases at J, with 14 bases in the middle. Germline loops: CDR1 LNHDA, CDR2 SQIVND (reference sequence). The CDR3 nucleotides read TGTGCCAGTAGTTCCGGACTAGGGGGTGAGCAGTTCTTC. It yields the protein CASSSGLGGEQFF.

This clone has only a few counts. The J gene is TRBJ2-2, the V gene TRBV7-8; 13 positions agree with TRBD2. CDR1 and CDR2 from the germline V gene are SGHVS and FQNEAQ. After removal of 1 base from V and 7 bases from J, the junction contained 6 bases not matched to a gene. This CDR3 contains 17 residues. The CDR3 DNA reads TGTGCCAGCAGCTTAGTACTAGCGGGAGGGCCGGTCGGGGAGCTGTTTTTT. Encoded protein: CASSLVLAGGPVGELFF.

This chain joins TRBV6-6 and TRBJ1-4; 10 bases are shared with TRBD1. With V trimmed by 5 bases and J by 8 bases, 2 bases remained unmatched. The germline V gene has CDR1 MNHNY and CDR2 SVGAGI (reference sequence). CDR3 size: 13 residues. CDR3 in amino acids: CASSRTGGEKLFF. In DNA, the CDR3 is TGTGCCAGCAGTCGGACAGGGGGAGAAAAACTGTTTTTT.

The V call is TRBV2, the J call TRBJ2-5; 9 bases line up with TRBD2. The last part of the DNA fits TRBJ2-7 better; the J call may be wrong. Germline assignment: CDR1 SNHLY and CDR2 FYNNEI. The CDR3 sequence is 16 residues long. The CDR3 is CASSVLASGARYEQYF. The CDR3 DNA is TGTGCCAGCAGTGTATTGGCTAGCGGGGCTAGGTACGAGCAGTACTTC.